These 2 T cell receptor beta chains were all obtained from the same sample, sequenced in a study of blood T cell repertoires in COVID-19. Assay used: immunoSEQ multiplex PCR; TCRdb lists only in-frame clones, some missing. The sample carries approximately 170,000 clones, approximately 90% recorded once. The source material was peripheral blood. These receptors originate from a man in his fifties or sixties who had recovered from COVID-19.

V usage is TRBV7-6 and J usage is TRBJ2-3; 7 nucleotides match TRBD2. Trimming cost V 3 bases and J 5 bases; bases outside gene matches: 5. CDR3 size: 14 residues. CDR1 is SGHVS and CDR2 is FNYEAQ in the germline V gene. CDR3 in DNA: TGTGCCAGCAGCTTCTCCGGGGAGGGAGATACGCAGTATTTT. It is translated as CASSFSGEGDTQYF.

The chain combines TRBV5-6 with TRBJ1-2, with unresolved D. Germline V gene lookup returns CDR1 SGHDT and CDR2 YYEEEE. This CDR3 has 14 amino acids. V was shortened by 2 bases and J by 4 bases, with 12 bases between the two germline ends. The CDR3 protein is CASSFLEGGYGYTF. The DNA for the CDR3 is TGTGCCAGCAGCTTTCTAGAGGGAGGCTATGGCTACACCTTC.